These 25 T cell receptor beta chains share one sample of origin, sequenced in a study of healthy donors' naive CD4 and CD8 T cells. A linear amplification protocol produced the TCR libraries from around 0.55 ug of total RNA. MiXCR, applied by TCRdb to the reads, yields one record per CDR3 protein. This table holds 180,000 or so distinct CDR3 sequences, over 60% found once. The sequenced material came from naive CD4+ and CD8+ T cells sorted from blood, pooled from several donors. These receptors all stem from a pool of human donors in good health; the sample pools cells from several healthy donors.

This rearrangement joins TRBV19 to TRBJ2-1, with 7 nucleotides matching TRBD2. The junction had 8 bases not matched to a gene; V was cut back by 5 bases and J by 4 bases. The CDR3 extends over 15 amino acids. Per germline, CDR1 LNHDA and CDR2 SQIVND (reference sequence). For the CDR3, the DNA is TGTGCCAGTAGTTGGAAGCGGGACGGATACAATGAGCAGTTCTTC. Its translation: CASSWKRDGYNEQFF.

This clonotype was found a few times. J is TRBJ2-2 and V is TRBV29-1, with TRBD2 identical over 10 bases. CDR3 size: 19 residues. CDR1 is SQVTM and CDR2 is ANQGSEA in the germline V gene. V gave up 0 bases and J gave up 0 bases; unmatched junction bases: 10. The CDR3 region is CSVEDRSSGRFPNTGELFF. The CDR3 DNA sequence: TGCAGCGTTGAAGATAGGTCTAGCGGGAGATTTCCGAACACCGGGGAGCTGTTTTTT.

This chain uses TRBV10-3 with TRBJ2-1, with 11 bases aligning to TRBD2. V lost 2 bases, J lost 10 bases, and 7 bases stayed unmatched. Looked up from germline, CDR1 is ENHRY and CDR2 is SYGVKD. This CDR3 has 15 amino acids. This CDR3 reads CAISEPQLAGDEQFF. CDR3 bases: TGTGCCATCAGTGAGCCCCAACTAGCGGGAGACGAGCAGTTCTTC.

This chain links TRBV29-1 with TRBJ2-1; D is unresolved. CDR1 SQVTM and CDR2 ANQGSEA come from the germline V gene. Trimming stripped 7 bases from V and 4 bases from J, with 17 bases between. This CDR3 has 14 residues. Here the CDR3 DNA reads TGCAGCGGGATCGTGACGGAGCCGTACAATGAGCAGTTCTTC. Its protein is CSGIVTEPYNEQFF.

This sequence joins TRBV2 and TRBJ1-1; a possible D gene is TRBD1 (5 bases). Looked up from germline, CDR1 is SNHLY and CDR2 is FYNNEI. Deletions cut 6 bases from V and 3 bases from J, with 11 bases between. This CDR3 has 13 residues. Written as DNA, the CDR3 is TGTGCCAGCAGGAACAAAGGGGACACTGAAGCTTTCTTT. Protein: CASRNKGDTEAFF.

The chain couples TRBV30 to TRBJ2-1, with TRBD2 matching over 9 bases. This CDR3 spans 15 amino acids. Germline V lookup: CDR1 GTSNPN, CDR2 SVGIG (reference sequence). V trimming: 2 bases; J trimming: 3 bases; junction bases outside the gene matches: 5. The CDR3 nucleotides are TGTGCCTGGAGTCGTAGCGGGGGAGTCTACAATGAGCAGTTCTTC. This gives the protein CAWSRSGGVYNEQFF.

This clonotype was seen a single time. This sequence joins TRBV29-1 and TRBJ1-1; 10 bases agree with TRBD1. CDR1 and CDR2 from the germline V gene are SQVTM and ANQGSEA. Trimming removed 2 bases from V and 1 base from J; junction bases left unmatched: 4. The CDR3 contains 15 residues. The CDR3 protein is CSVEWDRGKNTEAFF. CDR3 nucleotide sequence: TGCAGCGTTGAATGGGACAGGGGCAAGAACACTGAAGCTTTCTTT.

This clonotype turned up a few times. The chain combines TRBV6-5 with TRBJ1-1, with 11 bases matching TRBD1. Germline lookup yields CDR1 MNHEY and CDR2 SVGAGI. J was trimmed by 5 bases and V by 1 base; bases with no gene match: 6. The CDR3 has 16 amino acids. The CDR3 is CASSYLWTGGLTEAFF. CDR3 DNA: TGTGCCAGCAGTTACTTGTGGACAGGGGGCCTGACTGAAGCTTTCTTT.

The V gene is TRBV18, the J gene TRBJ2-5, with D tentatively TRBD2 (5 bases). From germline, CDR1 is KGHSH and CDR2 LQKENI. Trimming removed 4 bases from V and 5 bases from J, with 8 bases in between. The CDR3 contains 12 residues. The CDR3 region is CASSRGLETQYF. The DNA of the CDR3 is TGTGCCAGCTCACGAGGGCTGGAGACCCAGTACTTC.

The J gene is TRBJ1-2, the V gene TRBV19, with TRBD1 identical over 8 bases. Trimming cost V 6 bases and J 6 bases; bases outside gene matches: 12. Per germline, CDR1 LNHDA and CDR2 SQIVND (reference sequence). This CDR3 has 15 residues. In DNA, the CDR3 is TGTGCCAGTAGCCTCCTGGACAGGGCGGGAAATGGCTACACCTTC. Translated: CASSLLDRAGNGYTF. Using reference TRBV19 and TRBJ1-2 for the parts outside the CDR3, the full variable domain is DGGITQSPKYLFRKEGQNVTLSCEQNLNHDAMYWYRQDPGQGLRLIYYSQIVNDFQKGDIAEGYSVSREKKESFPLTVTSAQKNPTAFYLCASSLLDRAGNGYTFGSGTRLTVV.

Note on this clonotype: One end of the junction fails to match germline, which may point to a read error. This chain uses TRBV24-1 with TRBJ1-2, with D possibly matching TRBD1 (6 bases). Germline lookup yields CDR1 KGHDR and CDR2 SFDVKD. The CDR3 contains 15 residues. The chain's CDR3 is CATSDPKGGGNGYTF. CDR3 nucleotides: TGTGCCACCAGTGACCCTAAAGGGGGAGGGAATGGCTACACCTTT.

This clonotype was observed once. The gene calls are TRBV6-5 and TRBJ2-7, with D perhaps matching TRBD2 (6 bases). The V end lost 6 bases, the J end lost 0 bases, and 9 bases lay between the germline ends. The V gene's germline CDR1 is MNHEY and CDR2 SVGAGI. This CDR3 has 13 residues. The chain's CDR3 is CASRGLPSYEQYF. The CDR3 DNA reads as TGTGCCAGCAGGGGACTTCCCTCCTACGAGCAGTACTTC.

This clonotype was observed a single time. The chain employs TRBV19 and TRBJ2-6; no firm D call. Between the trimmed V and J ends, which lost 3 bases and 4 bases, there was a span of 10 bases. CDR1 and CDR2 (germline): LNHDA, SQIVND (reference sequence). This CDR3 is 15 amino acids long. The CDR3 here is CASSIRTPGANVLTF. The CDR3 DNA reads TGTGCCAGTAGTATTCGGACGCCAGGGGCCAACGTCCTGACTTTC.

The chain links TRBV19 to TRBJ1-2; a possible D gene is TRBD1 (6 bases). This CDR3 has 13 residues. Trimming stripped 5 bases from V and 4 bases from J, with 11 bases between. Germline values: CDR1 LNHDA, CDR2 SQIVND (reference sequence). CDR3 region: CASSPRTVYGYTF. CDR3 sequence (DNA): TGTGCCAGTAGTCCACGGACAGTCTATGGCTACACCTTC.

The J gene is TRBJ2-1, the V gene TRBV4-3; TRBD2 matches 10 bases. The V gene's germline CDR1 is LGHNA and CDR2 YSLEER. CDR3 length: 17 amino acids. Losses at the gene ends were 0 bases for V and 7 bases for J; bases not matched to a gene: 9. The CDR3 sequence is CASSQDLTSGRPNEQFF. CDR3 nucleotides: TGCGCCAGCAGCCAAGATTTGACTAGCGGGCGACCTAATGAGCAGTTCTTC.

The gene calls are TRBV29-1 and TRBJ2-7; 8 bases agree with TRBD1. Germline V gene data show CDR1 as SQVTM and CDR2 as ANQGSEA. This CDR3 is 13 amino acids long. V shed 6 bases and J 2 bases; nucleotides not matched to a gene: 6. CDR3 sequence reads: CSVLRQGPYEQYF. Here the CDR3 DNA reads TGCAGCGTACTTAGACAGGGGCCCTACGAGCAGTACTTC.

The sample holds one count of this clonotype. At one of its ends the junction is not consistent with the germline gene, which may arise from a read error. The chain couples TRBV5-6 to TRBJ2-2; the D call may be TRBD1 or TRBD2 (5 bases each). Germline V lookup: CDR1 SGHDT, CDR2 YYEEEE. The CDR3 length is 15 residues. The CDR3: CASSLAAGRTGKLFF. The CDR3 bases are TGTGCCAGCAGCTTGGCGGCAGGGCGCACCGGGAAGCTGTTTTTT. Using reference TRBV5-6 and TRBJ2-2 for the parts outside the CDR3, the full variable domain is DAGVTQSPTHLIKTRGQQVTLRCSPKSGHDTVSWYQQALGQGPQFIFQYYEEEERQRGNFPDRFSGHQFPNYSSELNVNALLLGDSALYLCASSLAAGRTGKLFFGEGSRLTVL.

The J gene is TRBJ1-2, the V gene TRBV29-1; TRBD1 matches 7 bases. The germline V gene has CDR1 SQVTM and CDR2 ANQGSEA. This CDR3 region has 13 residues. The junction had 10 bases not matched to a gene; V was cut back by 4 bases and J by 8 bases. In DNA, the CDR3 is TGCAGCGTTGTAACAGGGGCCCTCCGGGGCTACACCTTC. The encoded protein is CSVVTGALRGYTF.

CDR3 region: CASSYPGLAGKERSYNEQFF. CDR3 nucleotides: TGTGCCAGCAGTTACCCGGGACTAGCGGGAAAAGAGCGCTCCTACAATGAGCAGTTCTTC. The J gene is TRBJ2-1, the V gene TRBV6-2 or TRBV6-3; 13 bases are a match to TRBD2. The CDR3 length is 20 residues. The trim removed 2 bases at V and 0 bases at J, leaving 10 bases unmatched. Germline-derived CDR1 and CDR2 are MNHEY and SVGEGT.

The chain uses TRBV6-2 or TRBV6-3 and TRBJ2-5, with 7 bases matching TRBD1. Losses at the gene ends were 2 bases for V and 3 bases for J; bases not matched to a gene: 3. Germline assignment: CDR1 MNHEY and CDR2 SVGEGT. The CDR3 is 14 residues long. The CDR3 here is CASSYPDREETQYF. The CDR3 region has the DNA TGTGCCAGCAGTTACCCTGACAGGGAAGAGACCCAGTACTTC.

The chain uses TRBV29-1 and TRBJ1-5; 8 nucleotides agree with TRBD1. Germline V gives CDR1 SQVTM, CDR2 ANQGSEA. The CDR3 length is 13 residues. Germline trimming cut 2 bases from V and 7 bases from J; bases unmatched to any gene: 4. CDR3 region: CSVELTGGQPQHF. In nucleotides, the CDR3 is TGCAGCGTTGAACTTACAGGGGGGCAGCCCCAGCATTTT.

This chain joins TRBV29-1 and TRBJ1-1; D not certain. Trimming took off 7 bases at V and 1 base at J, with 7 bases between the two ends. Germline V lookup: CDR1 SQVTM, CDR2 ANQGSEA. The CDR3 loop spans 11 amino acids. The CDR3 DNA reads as TGCAGCGGCAGACAGAACACTGAAGCTTTCTTT. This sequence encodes CSGRQNTEAFF.

CDR3 sequence: CASSLGSTSGETQYF. The CDR3 DNA is TGTGCCAGCAGCTTAGGTTCTACCTCTGGAGAGACCCAGTACTTC. The chain is built from TRBV11-2 and TRBJ2-5; D unclear. Germline values: CDR1 SGHAT, CDR2 FQNNGV. Trimming took off 1 base at V and 4 bases at J, with 13 bases between the two ends. This CDR3 contains 15 residues.

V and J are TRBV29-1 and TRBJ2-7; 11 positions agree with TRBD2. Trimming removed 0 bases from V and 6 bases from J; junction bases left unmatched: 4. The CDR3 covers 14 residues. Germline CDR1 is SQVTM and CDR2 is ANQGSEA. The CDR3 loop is CSVEDGTSGSEQYF. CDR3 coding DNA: TGCAGCGTTGAAGATGGGACTAGCGGAAGCGAGCAGTACTTC.

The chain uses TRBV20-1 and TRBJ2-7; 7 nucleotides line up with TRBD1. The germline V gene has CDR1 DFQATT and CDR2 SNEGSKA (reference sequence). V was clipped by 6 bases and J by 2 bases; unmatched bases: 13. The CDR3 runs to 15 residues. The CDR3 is CSANSPGQTTYEQYF. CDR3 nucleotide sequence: TGCAGTGCCAACTCCCCGGGACAGACGACCTACGAGCAGTACTTC.